The source of this TCR beta chain is a study of early T cells in non-severe SARS-CoV-2 infection. cDNA molecules, individually, were tagged with unique molecular identifiers. Each CDR3 protein gets one entry after TCRdb re-called the 5' RACE reads with MiXCR. The sample lists about 72,000 distinct CDR3 sequences, around 9.1% occurring once. This clonotype appeared many times. V lost 3 bases and J lost 4; bases outside the gene matches: 5. There are 15 residues in the CDR3. In germline, CDR1 is SGHAT, CDR2 FQNNGV. This receptor was obtained from an adult who was a healthcare worker with PCR-confirmed SARS-CoV-2 infection or an uninfected control (not recorded which). The sample here was whole blood, taken at baseline. The genes are TRBV11-2 and TRBJ2-1; 8 positions agree with TRBD2. For the CDR3, the DNA is TGTGCCAGCAGCTTTTTCGGGGGGGCTTACAATGAGCAGTTCTTC. Encoded protein: CASSFFGGAYNEQFF.